This TCR beta chain emerged from a study of blood T cell repertoires in COVID-19. V lost 0 bases to trimming and J lost 7 bases, with 9 bases between them. The germline gives CDR1 LGHDT, CDR2 YNNKEL (reference sequence). This CDR3 spans 13 amino acids. Method: immunoSEQ multiplex PCR; TCRdb's copy keeps in-frame clones and lacks some. The sample shows about 39,000 clones, about 88% of them seen only once. In this sample, this clone turned up once. V gene TRBV3-1 (or the pseudogene TRBV3-2) combines with J gene TRBJ1-1; possible D gene TRBD1, 6 bases. The sequence was collected from a human donor in a cohort sampled during active COVID-19. The source material was peripheral blood. In DNA, the CDR3 is TGTGCCAGCAGCCAAGATCAGGGGCTTGAAGCTTTCTTT. Amino acid sequence: CASSQDQGLEAFF.